This TCR beta chain was profiled in a study of T cell responses to AZD1222 COVID-19 vaccine. Study context: Recipients boosted at about 4 weeks or about 12 weeks are pooled.

Libraries were prepared by immunoSEQ multiplex PCR; TCRdb keeps only in-frame clonotypes and omits some of them. The table includes 65,000 or so clones, 84% detected once. This CDR3 comprises 13 residues. CDR1 is MDHEN, CDR2 SYDVKM, per germline. The junction had 2 bases not matched to a gene; V was cut back by 6 bases and J by 6 bases. Study-level points and caveats: Of the AZD1222 recipients, only 5 to 7 were seropositive at baseline. Repertoire collection took place solely once the T cell response had peaked. White British people made up most donors, females outnumbered males, and clonal diversity was possibly underestimated.

Note on this clone: Its antigen is unidentified.

The chain uses TRBV28 and TRBJ1-5, with 10 bases fitting TRBD1. Sequenced here: peripheral blood, sampled on day 0 of AZD1222 vaccination. This receptor was identified in an adult in good health. DNA for the CDR3: TGTGCCAGCAGAGACAGGGGGCGTCAGCCCCAGCATTTT. Amino acid sequence: CASRDRGRQPQHF. Variable domain in full (rest from reference TRBV28 and TRBJ1-5): DVKVTQSSRYLVKRTGEKVFLECVQDMDHENMFWYRQDPGLGLRLIYFSYDVKMKEKGDIPEGYSVSREKKERFSLILESASTNQTSMYLCASRDRGRQPQHFGDGTRLSIL.